This TCR beta chain was found in a study of OX40 agonist ivuxolimab in advanced cancers. The CDR3 has 17 residues. The V gene lost 0 bases and the J gene lost 0 bases, with 9 bases spanning the gap. CDR1 LGHNA and CDR2 YNFKEQ come from the germline V gene. Broader study findings: Clonal expansion by week 6 occurred in CD4+ and CD8+ blood T cells (at 0.1 to 3.0 mg/kg).

This table comes from immunoSEQ multiplex PCR, and its TCRdb copy is limited to in-frame clones, with some not included. The sample records 30,000 to 45,000 clones, about 90% being singletons. With regard to this clone: Its antigen is as yet unknown.

The sequence was collected from an adult with an advanced solid tumor such as melanoma, head and neck, liver or kidney cancer. The V call is TRBV4-2, the J call TRBJ1-6; D is ambiguous. This specimen consisted of CD4+ or CD8+ T cells sorted from blood, obtained in a trial of the OX40 agonist ivuxolimab. CDR3 loop: CASSQDEGSSYNSPLHF. CDR3 DNA: TGTGCCAGCAGCCAAGATGAGGGCAGCTCCTATAATTCACCCCTCCACTTT.